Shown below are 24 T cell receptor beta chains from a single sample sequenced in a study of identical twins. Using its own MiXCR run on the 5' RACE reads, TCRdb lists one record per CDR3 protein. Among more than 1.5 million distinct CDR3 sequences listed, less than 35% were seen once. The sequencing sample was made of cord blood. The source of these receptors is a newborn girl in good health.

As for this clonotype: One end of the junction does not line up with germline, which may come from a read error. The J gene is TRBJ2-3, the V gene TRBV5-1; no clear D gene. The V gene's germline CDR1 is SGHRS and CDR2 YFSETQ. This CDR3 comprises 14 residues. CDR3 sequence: CASSSRYLTDAQYF. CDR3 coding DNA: TGCGCCAGCAGCTCCCGGTACCTCACAGATGCGCAGTATTTT.

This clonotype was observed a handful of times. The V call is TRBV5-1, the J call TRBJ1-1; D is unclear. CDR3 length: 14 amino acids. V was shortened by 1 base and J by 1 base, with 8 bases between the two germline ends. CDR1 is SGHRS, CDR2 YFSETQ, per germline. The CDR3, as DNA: TGCGCCAGCAGCTTGACCACAGAGAACACTGAAGCTTTCTTT. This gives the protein CASSLTTENTEAFF.

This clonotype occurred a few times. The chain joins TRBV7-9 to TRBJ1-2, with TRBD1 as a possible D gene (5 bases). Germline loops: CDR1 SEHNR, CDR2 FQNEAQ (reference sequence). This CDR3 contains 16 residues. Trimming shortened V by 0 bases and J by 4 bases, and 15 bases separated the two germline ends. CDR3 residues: CASSLADSTHRYGYTF. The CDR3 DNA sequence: TGTGCCAGCAGCTTAGCCGACAGTACCCATCGCTATGGCTACACCTTC.

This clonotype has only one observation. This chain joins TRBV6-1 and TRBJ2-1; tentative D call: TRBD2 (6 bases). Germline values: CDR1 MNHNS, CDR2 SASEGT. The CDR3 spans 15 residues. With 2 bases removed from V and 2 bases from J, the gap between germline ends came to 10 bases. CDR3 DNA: TGTGCCAGCAGTGAATTCGAGCGGGCCTACAATGAGCAGTTCTTC. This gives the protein CASSEFERAYNEQFF.

DNA for the CDR3: TGCGCCAGCAGCCAGGGACAGACCTCCTATGGCTACACCTTC. Translating gives CASSQGQTSYGYTF. This sequence joins TRBV4-1 and TRBJ1-2; 7 bases are a match to TRBD1. The J segment lost 4 bases and the V segment lost 3 bases, leaving 5 bases of the junction unmatched. The CDR3 contains 14 residues. CDR1 MGHRA and CDR2 YSYEKL come from the germline V gene.

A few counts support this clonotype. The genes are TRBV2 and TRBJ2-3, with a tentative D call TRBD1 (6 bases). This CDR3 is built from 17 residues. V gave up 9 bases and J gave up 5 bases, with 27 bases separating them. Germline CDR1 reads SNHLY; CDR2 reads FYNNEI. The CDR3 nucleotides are TGTGCCAGTAAAACAGGGCCGGATGGTGTTCGCCTAGATACGCAGTATTTT. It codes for CASKTGPDGVRLDTQYF.

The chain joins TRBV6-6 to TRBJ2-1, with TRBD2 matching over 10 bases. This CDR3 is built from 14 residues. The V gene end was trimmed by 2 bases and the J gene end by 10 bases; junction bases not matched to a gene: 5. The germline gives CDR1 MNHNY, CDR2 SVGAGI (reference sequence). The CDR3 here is CASSYASGGYEQFF. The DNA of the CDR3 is TGTGCCAGCAGTTACGCTAGCGGGGGCTACGAGCAGTTCTTC.

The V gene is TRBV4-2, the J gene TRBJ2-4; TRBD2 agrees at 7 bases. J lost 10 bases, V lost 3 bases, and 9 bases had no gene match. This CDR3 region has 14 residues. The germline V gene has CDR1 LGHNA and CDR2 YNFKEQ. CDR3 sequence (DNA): TGTGCCAGCAGCCAGGGATCTAGAGCGGGGATTCAGTACTTC. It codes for CASSQGSRAGIQYF.

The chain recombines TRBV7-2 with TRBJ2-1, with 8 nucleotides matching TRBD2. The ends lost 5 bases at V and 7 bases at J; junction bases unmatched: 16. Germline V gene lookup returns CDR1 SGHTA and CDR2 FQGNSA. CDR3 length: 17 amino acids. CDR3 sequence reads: CASSAQPGLGDTNEQFF. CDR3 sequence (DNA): TGTGCCAGCAGCGCACAACCGGGACTAGGGGACACTAATGAGCAGTTCTTC. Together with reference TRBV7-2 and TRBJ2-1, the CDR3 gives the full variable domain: GAGVSQSPSNKVTEKGKDVELRCDPISGHTALYWYRQSLGQGLEFLIYFQGNSAPDKSGLPSDRFSAERTGGSVSTLTIQRTQQEDSAVYLCASSAQPGLGDTNEQFFGPGTRLTVL.

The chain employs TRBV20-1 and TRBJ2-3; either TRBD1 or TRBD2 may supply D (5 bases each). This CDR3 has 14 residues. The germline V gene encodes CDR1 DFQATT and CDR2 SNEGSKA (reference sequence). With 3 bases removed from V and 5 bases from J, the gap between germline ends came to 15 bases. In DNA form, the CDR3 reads TGCAGTGCTAGGACCGGGACCGGACAAGATACGCAGTATTTT. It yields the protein CSARTGTGQDTQYF.

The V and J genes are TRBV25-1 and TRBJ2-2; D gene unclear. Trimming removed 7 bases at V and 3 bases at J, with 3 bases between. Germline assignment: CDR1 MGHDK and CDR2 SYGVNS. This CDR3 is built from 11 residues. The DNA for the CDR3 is TGTGCCAGCAAAGACACCGGGGAGCTGTTTTTT. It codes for CASKDTGELFF.

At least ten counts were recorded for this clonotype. The CDR3 DNA sequence: TGTGCCAGCAGGCGACAGGGGGCAAATGAAAAACTGTTTTTT. Its protein is CASRRQGANEKLFF. J is TRBJ1-4 and V is TRBV12-3 or TRBV12-4; 10 bases are a match to TRBD1. CDR3 length: 14 amino acids. V was pared by 6 bases and J by 5 bases, with 3 bases of the junction left unmatched.

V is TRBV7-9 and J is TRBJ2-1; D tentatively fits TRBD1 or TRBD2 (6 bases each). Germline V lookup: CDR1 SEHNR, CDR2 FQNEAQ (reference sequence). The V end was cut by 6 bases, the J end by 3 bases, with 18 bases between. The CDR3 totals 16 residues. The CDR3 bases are TGTGCCAGCAGACCTTCCTCGGGGGCTGGCTACAATGAGCAGTTCTTC. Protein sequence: CASRPSSGAGYNEQFF.

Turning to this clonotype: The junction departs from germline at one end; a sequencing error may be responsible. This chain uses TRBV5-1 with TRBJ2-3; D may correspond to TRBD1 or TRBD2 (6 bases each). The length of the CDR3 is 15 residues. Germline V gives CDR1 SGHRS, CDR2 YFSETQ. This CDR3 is CASSPGGADTDTRYF. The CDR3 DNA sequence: TGCGCCAGCAGCCCCGGGGGCGCCGACACAGATACGCGGTATTTT. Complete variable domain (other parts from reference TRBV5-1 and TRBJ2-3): KAGVTQTPRYLIKTRGQQVTLSCSPISGHRSVSWYQQTPGQGLQFLFEYFSETQRNKGNFPGRFSGRQFSNSRSEMNVSTLELGDSALYLCASSPGGADTDTRYFGPGTRLTVL.

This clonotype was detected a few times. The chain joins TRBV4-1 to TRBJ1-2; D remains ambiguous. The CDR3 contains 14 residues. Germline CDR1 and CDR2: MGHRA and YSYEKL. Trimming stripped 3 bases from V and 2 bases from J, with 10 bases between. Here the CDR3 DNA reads TGCGCCAGCAGCCAGGATTCTTGGAACTATGGCTACACCTTC. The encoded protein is CASSQDSWNYGYTF.

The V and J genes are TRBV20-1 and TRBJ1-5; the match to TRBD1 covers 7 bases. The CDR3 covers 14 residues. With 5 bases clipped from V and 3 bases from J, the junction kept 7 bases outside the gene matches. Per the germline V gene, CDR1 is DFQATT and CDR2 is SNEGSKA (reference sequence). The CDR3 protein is CSASGTAVNQPQHF. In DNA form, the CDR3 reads TGCAGTGCTTCCGGGACAGCAGTCAATCAGCCCCAGCATTTT.

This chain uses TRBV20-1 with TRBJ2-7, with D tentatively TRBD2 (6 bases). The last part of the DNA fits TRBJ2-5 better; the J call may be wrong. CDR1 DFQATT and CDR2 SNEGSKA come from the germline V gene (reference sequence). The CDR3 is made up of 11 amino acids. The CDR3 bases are TGCAGTGCAGGAGGGAAAGAGACCCAGTACTTC. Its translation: CSAGGKETQYF.

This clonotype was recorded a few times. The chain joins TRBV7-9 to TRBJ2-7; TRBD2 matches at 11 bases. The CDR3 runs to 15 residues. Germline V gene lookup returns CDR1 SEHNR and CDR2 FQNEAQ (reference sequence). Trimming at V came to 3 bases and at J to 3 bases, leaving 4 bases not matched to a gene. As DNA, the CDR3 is TGTGCCAGCAGCTTGACTAGCGGGGCGGACTACGAGCAGTACTTC. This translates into CASSLTSGADYEQYF.

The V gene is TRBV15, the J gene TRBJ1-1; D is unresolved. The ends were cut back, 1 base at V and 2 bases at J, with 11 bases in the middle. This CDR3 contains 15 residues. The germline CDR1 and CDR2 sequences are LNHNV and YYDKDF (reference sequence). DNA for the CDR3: TGTGCCACCAGCAGAGCGGGCATTTATAACACTGAAGCTTTCTTT. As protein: CATSRAGIYNTEAFF. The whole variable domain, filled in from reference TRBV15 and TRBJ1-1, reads DAMVIQNPRYQVTQFGKPVTLSCSQTLNHNVMYWYQQKSSQAPKLLFHYYDKDFNNEADTPDNFQSRRPNTSFCFLDIRSPGLGDTAMYLCATSRAGIYNTEAFFGQGTRLTVV.

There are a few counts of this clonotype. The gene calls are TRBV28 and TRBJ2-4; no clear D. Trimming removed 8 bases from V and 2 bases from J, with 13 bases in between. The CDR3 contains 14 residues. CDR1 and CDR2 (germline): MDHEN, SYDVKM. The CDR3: CASCLPGTKNIQYF. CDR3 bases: TGTGCCAGCTGCCTACCCGGAACCAAAAACATTCAGTACTTC.

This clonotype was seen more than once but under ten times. In DNA, the CDR3 is TGTGCCAGCAGTTTAGACAGGGAGACTAACTATGGCTACACCTTC. This codes for CASSLDRETNYGYTF. The chain recombines TRBV27 with TRBJ1-2, with TRBD1 identical over 7 bases. CDR3 length equals 15 residues. Germline assignment: CDR1 MNHEY and CDR2 SMNVEV (reference sequence). V lost 2 bases, J lost 0 bases, and 3 bases stayed unmatched.

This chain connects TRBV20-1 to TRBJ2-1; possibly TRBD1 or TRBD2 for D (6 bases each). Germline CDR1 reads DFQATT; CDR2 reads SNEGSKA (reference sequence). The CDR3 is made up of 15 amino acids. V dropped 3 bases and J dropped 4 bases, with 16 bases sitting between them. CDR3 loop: CSARGGGTQYNEQFF. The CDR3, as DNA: TGCAGTGCTAGGGGTGGGGGGACACAGTACAATGAGCAGTTCTTC.

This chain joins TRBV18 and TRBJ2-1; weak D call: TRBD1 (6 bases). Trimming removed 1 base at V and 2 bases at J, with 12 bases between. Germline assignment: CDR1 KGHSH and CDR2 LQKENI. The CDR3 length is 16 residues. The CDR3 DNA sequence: TGTGCCAGCTCACCACTGCGAGGGGGTCCCTACAATGAGCAGTTCTTC. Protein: CASSPLRGGPYNEQFF.

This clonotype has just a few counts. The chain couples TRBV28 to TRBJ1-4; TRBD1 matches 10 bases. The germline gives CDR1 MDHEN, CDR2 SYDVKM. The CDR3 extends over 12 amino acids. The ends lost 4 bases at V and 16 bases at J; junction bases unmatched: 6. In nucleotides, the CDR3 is TGTGCCAGCAGTTGGGACAGGGGAGTGAGGTTTTTT. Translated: CASSWDRGVRFF.